This T cell receptor beta chain was retrieved from a study of neurological immune-mediated disorders. This clonotype was found many times. TCRdb reprocessed the 5' RACE reads with MiXCR, giving one entry per CDR3 protein. The sample includes roughly 34,000 distinct CDR3 sequences, 4.6% of them seen just once. This clonotype was obtained from a man between 18 and 29 years old in good health. The sequenced sample consisted of PBMCs.

CDR3: CASSYSGYEKLFF. The CDR3 region has the DNA TGTGCCAGCAGTTACTCGGGGTATGAAAAACTGTTTTTT. This chain joins TRBV6-5 and TRBJ1-4; D not certain. The CDR3 loop spans 13 amino acids. Germline V lookup: CDR1 MNHEY, CDR2 SVGAGI. Trimming took 0 bases from V and 6 from J, leaving 5 bases between them.